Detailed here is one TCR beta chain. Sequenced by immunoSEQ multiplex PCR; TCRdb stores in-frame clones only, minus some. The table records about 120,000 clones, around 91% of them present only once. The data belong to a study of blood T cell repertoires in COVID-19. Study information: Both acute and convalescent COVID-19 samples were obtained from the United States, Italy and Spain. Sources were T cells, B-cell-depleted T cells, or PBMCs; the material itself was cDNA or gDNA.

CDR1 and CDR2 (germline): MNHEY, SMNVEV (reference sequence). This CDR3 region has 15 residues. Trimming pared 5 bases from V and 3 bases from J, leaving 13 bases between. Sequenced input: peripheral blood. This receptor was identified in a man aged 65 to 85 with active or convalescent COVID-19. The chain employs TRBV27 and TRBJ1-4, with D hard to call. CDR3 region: CASSSGWAPNEKLFF. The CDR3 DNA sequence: TGTGCCAGCAGTAGTGGGTGGGCCCCTAATGAAAAACTGTTTTTT.